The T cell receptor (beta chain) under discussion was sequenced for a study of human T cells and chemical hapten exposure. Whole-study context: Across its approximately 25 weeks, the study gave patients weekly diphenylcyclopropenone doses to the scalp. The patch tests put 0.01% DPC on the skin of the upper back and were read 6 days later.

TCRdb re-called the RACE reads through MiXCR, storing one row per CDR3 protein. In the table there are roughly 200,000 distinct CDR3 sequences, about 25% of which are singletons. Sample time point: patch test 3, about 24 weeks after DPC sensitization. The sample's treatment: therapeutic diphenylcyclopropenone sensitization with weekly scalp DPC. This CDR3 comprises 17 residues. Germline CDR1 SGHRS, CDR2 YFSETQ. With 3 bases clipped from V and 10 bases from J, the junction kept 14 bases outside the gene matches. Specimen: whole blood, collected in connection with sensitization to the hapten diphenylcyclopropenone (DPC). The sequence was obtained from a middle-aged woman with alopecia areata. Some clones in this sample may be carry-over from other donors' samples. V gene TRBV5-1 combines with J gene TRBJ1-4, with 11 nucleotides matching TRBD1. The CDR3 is CASSSGTGGPLGGKLFF. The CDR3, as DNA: TGCGCCAGCAGCTCCGGGACAGGGGGTCCCTTAGGGGGAAAACTGTTTTTT.